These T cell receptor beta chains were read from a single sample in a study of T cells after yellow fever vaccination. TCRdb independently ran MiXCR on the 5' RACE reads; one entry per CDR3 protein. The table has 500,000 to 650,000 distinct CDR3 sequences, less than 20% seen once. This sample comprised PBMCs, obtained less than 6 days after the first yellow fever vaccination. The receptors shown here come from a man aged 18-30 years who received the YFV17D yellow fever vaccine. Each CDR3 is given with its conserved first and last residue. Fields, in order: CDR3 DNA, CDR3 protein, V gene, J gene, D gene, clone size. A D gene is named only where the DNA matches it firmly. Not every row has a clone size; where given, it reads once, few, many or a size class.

cdr3_nt: TGCGCCAGCAGTCCCGCCGGGACCCCCGGCTACACCTTC
cdr3_aa: CASSPAGTPGYTF
v_call: TRBV5-1
j_call: TRBJ1-2
d_call: -
clone_size: -

cdr3_nt: TGTGCCACCAGCGCCGGGACAGCCACCGCTAACTATGGCTACACCTTC
cdr3_aa: CATSAGTATANYGYTF
v_call: TRBV24-1
j_call: TRBJ1-2
d_call: TRBD1
clone_size: few

cdr3_nt: TGCAGCGTTCGGGCTTATCGTTTCGACTACACCTTC
cdr3_aa: CSVRAYRFDYTF
v_call: TRBV29-1
j_call: TRBJ1-2
d_call: -
clone_size: -

cdr3_nt: TGCAGCGTCCGAACCGGGACAGGCGCCCTTGGCTACACCTTC
cdr3_aa: CSVRTGTGALGYTF
v_call: TRBV29-1
j_call: TRBJ1-2
d_call: TRBD1
clone_size: few

cdr3_nt: TGTGCCATCAGTGAGTCCGAGAGCTATGGCTACACCTTC
cdr3_aa: CAISESESYGYTF
v_call: TRBV10-3
j_call: TRBJ1-2
d_call: -
clone_size: few

cdr3_nt: TGTGCCACCAGCAGAGATATGATGAGCAGGAACACTGAAGCTTTCTTT
cdr3_aa: CATSRDMMSRNTEAFF
v_call: TRBV15
j_call: TRBJ1-1
d_call: -
clone_size: -

cdr3_nt: TGTGCCAGCAGTTTGGAAGCGGGGGGGCCCGGGGAGCTGTTTTTT
cdr3_aa: CASSLEAGGPGELFF
v_call: TRBV12-3/TRBV12-4
j_call: TRBJ2-2
d_call: TRBD2
clone_size: few

cdr3_nt: TGTGCCAGCAGGAAGGGCGGAGGCTACACCTTC
cdr3_aa: CASRKGGGYTF
v_call: TRBV28
j_call: TRBJ1-2
d_call: -
clone_size: -

cdr3_nt: TGTGCCAGCAGTCTCCATCCCGGGACAGGGGTCTGGGGTACGCAGTATTTT
cdr3_aa: CASSLHPGTGVWGTQYF
v_call: TRBV12-3/TRBV12-4
j_call: TRBJ2-3
d_call: TRBD1
clone_size: many

cdr3_nt: TGTGCCACCTCGCAACCGTTTGGACTAGCGGGGGGTCCCAACACCGGGGAGCTGTTTTTT
cdr3_aa: CATSQPFGLAGGPNTGELFF
v_call: TRBV6-2/TRBV6-3
j_call: TRBJ2-2
d_call: TRBD2
clone_size: few

cdr3_nt: TGTGCCAGCAGGCTACGGGACGGGAACTATGGCTACACCTTC
cdr3_aa: CASRLRDGNYGYTF
v_call: TRBV7-2
j_call: TRBJ1-2
d_call: -
clone_size: -

cdr3_nt: TGTGCCAGCAGTTTAGTCAACCAGGGGCAAGAGACCCAGTACTTC
cdr3_aa: CASSLVNQGQETQYF
v_call: TRBV12-3/TRBV12-4
j_call: TRBJ2-5
d_call: -
clone_size: many

cdr3_nt: TGTGCCAGCAGTGGACGGGACGCAGGGGAGCTGTTTTTT
cdr3_aa: CASSGRDAGELFF
v_call: TRBV12-3/TRBV12-4
j_call: TRBJ2-2
d_call: -
clone_size: -

cdr3_nt: TGTGCCAGCAGTCCCACCGGACTATTGAGGAACACTGAAGCTTTCTTT
cdr3_aa: CASSPTGLLRNTEAFF
v_call: TRBV12-3/TRBV12-4
j_call: TRBJ1-1
d_call: -
clone_size: -

cdr3_nt: TGTGCCAGTAGTAGAAACGGGGACGATACGCAGTATTTT
cdr3_aa: CASSRNGDDTQYF
v_call: TRBV19
j_call: TRBJ2-3
d_call: -
clone_size: -

cdr3_nt: TGTGCCAGCAGCTTCATACGGGGGGCGGGATCAGATACGCAGTATTTT
cdr3_aa: CASSFIRGAGSDTQYF
v_call: TRBV7-2
j_call: TRBJ2-3
d_call: -
clone_size: -

cdr3_nt: TGCAGTGCTAGTGAATGGGCAACGCAGTATTTT
cdr3_aa: CSASEWATQYF
v_call: TRBV20-1
j_call: TRBJ2-3
d_call: -
clone_size: -

cdr3_nt: TGTGCCAGCGATCCTACAGGCACAGATACGCAGTATTTT
cdr3_aa: CASDPTGTDTQYF
v_call: TRBV25-1
j_call: TRBJ2-3
d_call: -
clone_size: few

cdr3_nt: TGTGCCAGCAGTTACGGCCTAGCGACCTACAATGAGCAGTTCTTC
cdr3_aa: CASSYGLATYNEQFF
v_call: TRBV6-2/TRBV6-3
j_call: TRBJ2-1
d_call: -
clone_size: -

cdr3_nt: TGTGCCAGCACCCTGTCGGACAGGGGGGGCACTGAAGCTTTCTTT
cdr3_aa: CASTLSDRGGTEAFF
v_call: TRBV28
j_call: TRBJ1-1
d_call: TRBD1
clone_size: -

cdr3_nt: TGTGCCACCAGAAATCAGGACGGGGGACGCGCTTTCTTT
cdr3_aa: CATRNQDGGRAFF
v_call: TRBV24-1
j_call: TRBJ1-1
d_call: -
clone_size: -

cdr3_nt: TGTGCCAGCAGCCACCTCTACCGGGGAACCCTCTTT
cdr3_aa: CASSHLYRGTLF
v_call: TRBV3-1
j_call: TRBJ1-6
d_call: -
clone_size: -

cdr3_nt: TGTGCCAGCAGCTTATACCCCACGTTTAGCGGGGGGAGCTCCTACGAGCAGTACTTC
cdr3_aa: CASSLYPTFSGGSSYEQYF
v_call: TRBV11-2
j_call: TRBJ2-7
d_call: TRBD2
clone_size: few

cdr3_nt: TGCAGTGCTCCCGGAATTGGACAGGAGTATAATGAAAAACTGTTTTTT
cdr3_aa: CSAPGIGQEYNEKLFF
v_call: TRBV20-1
j_call: TRBJ1-4
d_call: TRBD1
clone_size: -

cdr3_nt: TGTGCCACCAGTGACCCACAGGGGCCCGCGCCATATGGCTACACCTTC
cdr3_aa: CATSDPQGPAPYGYTF
v_call: TRBV24-1
j_call: TRBJ1-2
d_call: TRBD1
clone_size: -

cdr3_nt: TGTGCCAGCAGCTTAGGGGGAAATCCCAATGAGCAGTTCTTC
cdr3_aa: CASSLGGNPNEQFF
v_call: TRBV7-2
j_call: TRBJ2-1
d_call: -
clone_size: -

cdr3_nt: TGTGCCAGCAGCTTGAGTAGCGGGGGCCGCACAGATACGCAGTATTTT
cdr3_aa: CASSLSSGGRTDTQYF
v_call: TRBV7-2
j_call: TRBJ2-3
d_call: TRBD2
clone_size: few

cdr3_nt: TGTGCCAGCAGCTCCTTAGCGGGGGGGATACGAGAGACCCAGTACTTC
cdr3_aa: CASSSLAGGIRETQYF
v_call: TRBV7-2
j_call: TRBJ2-5
d_call: TRBD2
clone_size: -

cdr3_nt: TGCGCCAGCAGCCAGAGCCTGACTAGCGGGCGGGACGAGCAGTACTTC
cdr3_aa: CASSQSLTSGRDEQYF
v_call: TRBV5-1
j_call: TRBJ2-7
d_call: TRBD2
clone_size: -

cdr3_nt: TGTGCCACCCAAGCTCGGGGGAGCTCCTACGAGCAGTACTTC
cdr3_aa: CATQARGSSYEQYF
v_call: TRBV7-2
j_call: TRBJ2-7
d_call: -
clone_size: few

cdr3_nt: TGTGCCAGCAGCGTGGGAACGGCGTGGACCGGGGAGATGTTTTTT
cdr3_aa: CASSVGTAWTGEMFF
v_call: TRBV9
j_call: TRBJ2-2
d_call: -
clone_size: -

cdr3_nt: TGTGCTTTAAACGATAGCAATCAGCCCCAGCATTTT
cdr3_aa: CALNDSNQPQHF
v_call: TRBV28
j_call: TRBJ1-5
d_call: -
clone_size: -

cdr3_nt: TGCGCCAGCAGTTATACCACCGGGAGCACAGATACGCAGTATTTT
cdr3_aa: CASSYTTGSTDTQYF
v_call: TRBV5-1
j_call: TRBJ2-3
d_call: -
clone_size: once

cdr3_nt: TGTGCCAGCAGTGAAAGACAGGGGGGGTCCACAGATACGCAGTATTTT
cdr3_aa: CASSERQGGSTDTQYF
v_call: TRBV6-1
j_call: TRBJ2-3
d_call: TRBD1
clone_size: few

cdr3_nt: TGTGCCAGCAGTATACTAGCGGGGGATACCACCGGGGAGCTGTTTTTT
cdr3_aa: CASSILAGDTTGELFF
v_call: TRBV6-5
j_call: TRBJ2-2
d_call: TRBD2
clone_size: -

cdr3_nt: TGCGCCAGCAGCCAAGGGTACGGGGGGTCGGTTGAGCAGTTCTTC
cdr3_aa: CASSQGYGGSVEQFF
v_call: TRBV4-1
j_call: TRBJ2-1
d_call: TRBD2
clone_size: few

cdr3_nt: TGTGCCAGCAGCTCCGCCGGTCAGCCCCAGCATTTT
cdr3_aa: CASSSAGQPQHF
v_call: TRBV5-4
j_call: TRBJ1-5
d_call: -
clone_size: -

cdr3_nt: TGCGCCAGCAGCGGTTCCGGGACAGCCTACGAGCAGTACTTC
cdr3_aa: CASSGSGTAYEQYF
v_call: TRBV5-1
j_call: TRBJ2-7
d_call: TRBD1
clone_size: few

cdr3_nt: TGTGCCAGCAGCCTATACCCCACAGATACGCAGTATTTT
cdr3_aa: CASSLYPTDTQYF
v_call: TRBV7-3
j_call: TRBJ2-3
d_call: -
clone_size: -

cdr3_nt: TGCAGTGCTAATCGTAGGAAAGAGACCCAGTACTTC
cdr3_aa: CSANRRKETQYF
v_call: TRBV20-1
j_call: TRBJ2-5
d_call: -
clone_size: few

cdr3_nt: TGTGCCAGCACCCTACTACTCCCCGGGGAGCTGTTTTTT
cdr3_aa: CASTLLLPGELFF
v_call: TRBV12-3/TRBV12-4
j_call: TRBJ2-2
d_call: -
clone_size: many

cdr3_nt: TGTGCCATCAGTGACGGGAGAGTCGGGGGCAATCAGCCCCAGCATTTT
cdr3_aa: CAISDGRVGGNQPQHF
v_call: TRBV10-3
j_call: TRBJ1-5
d_call: -
clone_size: many

cdr3_nt: TGCGCCAGCAGCCCTAGTCCTGGACAGACATACGAGCAGTACTTC
cdr3_aa: CASSPSPGQTYEQYF
v_call: TRBV4-3
j_call: TRBJ2-7
d_call: -
clone_size: -

cdr3_nt: TGTGCCAGCAGCTTAGCGCTGCCCGGGGCGAGCACAGATACGCAGTATTTT
cdr3_aa: CASSLALPGASTDTQYF
v_call: TRBV7-6
j_call: TRBJ2-3
d_call: -
clone_size: few

cdr3_nt: TGCAGGGCTGACGTGAACACTGAAGCTTTCTTT
cdr3_aa: CRADVNTEAFF
v_call: TRBV29-1
j_call: TRBJ1-1
d_call: -
clone_size: -

cdr3_nt: TGCGCCAGCAGCTTGGCCGCGACAGGGACCTACGAGCAGTACTTC
cdr3_aa: CASSLAATGTYEQYF
v_call: TRBV5-1
j_call: TRBJ2-7
d_call: TRBD1
clone_size: -

cdr3_nt: TGTGCCAGCAGCGTAGCGGGGACCCTGGAAACAGATACGCAGTATTTT
cdr3_aa: CASSVAGTLETDTQYF
v_call: TRBV9
j_call: TRBJ2-3
d_call: -
clone_size: once

cdr3_nt: TGTGCCAGCAGCGCCCAAACAGGGCCCCAAGAGACCCAGTACTTC
cdr3_aa: CASSAQTGPQETQYF
v_call: TRBV9
j_call: TRBJ2-5
d_call: -
clone_size: few

cdr3_nt: TGTGCCAGCAGTGATTGGTCTAGCGGGGGGTTCGAAGAGACCCAGTACTTC
cdr3_aa: CASSDWSSGGFEETQYF
v_call: TRBV25-1
j_call: TRBJ2-5
d_call: TRBD2
clone_size: -

cdr3_nt: TGTGCCAGCAGCTTAGCGCTGGGGGGTAGCACAGATACGCAGTATTTT
cdr3_aa: CASSLALGGSTDTQYF
v_call: TRBV7-9
j_call: TRBJ2-3
d_call: -
clone_size: few

cdr3_nt: TGTGCCAGCACCCCCCCCGGGGGTCTCACCGGGGAGCTGTTTTTT
cdr3_aa: CASTPPGGLTGELFF
v_call: TRBV6-2/TRBV6-3
j_call: TRBJ2-2
d_call: -
clone_size: -

cdr3_nt: TGTGCCAGCGCGTCCGGGACAGCGAACACTGAAGCTTTCTTT
cdr3_aa: CASASGTANTEAFF
v_call: TRBV6-2/TRBV6-3
j_call: TRBJ1-1
d_call: TRBD1
clone_size: few